One sample yielded the 3 T cell receptor beta chains listed below, sequenced in a study of blood T cell repertoires in COVID-19 (dated by TCRdb to about 2020). Library creation used the immunoSEQ multiplex PCR assay. The table comes from immuneACCESS by way of TCRdb, which keeps in-frame sequences with V and J called. Part of the clones is missing from these tables; in studies checked, under half for an unresolved V gene and the rest for unknown reasons. The table for this sample lists about 56,000 clones; around 90% of them were counted only once. The ten most abundant clones make up roughly 4% of the sample. Sequenced material: peripheral blood. The receptor source for this set is a man in his fifties or sixties with active COVID-19.

The V gene is TRBV18, the J gene TRBJ1-5; unclear D gene. Trimming removed 2 bases at V and 6 bases at J, with 11 bases between. The CDR3 is made up of 14 amino acids. Germline-derived CDR1 and CDR2 are KGHSH and LQKENI. As DNA, the CDR3 is TGTGCCAGCTCACCAGGCGCGGATAGTCAGCCCCAGCATTTT. This codes for CASSPGADSQPQHF. The full variable domain, its missing parts supplied by reference TRBV18 and TRBJ1-5, is NAGVMQNPRHLVRRRGQEARLRCSPMKGHSHVYWYRQLPEEGLKFMVYLQKENIIDESGMPKERFSAEFPKEGPSILRIQQVVRGDSAAYFCASSPGADSQPQHFGDGTRLSIL.

The DNA for the CDR3 is TGTGCCAGCACCACCGCTAGCGGCGGGACTCGCGGGGAGACCCAGTACTTC. The encoded protein is CASTTASGGTRGETQYF. The chain combines TRBV2 with TRBJ2-5; 7 bases are shared with TRBD2. V lost 7 bases to trimming and J lost 5 bases; unmatched junction nucleotides: 19. The CDR3 runs 17 residues. In germline, CDR1 is SNHLY, CDR2 FYNNEI.

The chain links TRBV11-2 to TRBJ2-7, with D tentatively TRBD1 (6 bases). The ends were cut back, 4 bases at V and 3 bases at J, with 13 bases in the middle. The CDR3 runs to 14 residues. Germline V gene sequence: CDR1 SGHAT, CDR2 FQNNGV. The CDR3, as DNA: TGTGCCAGCAGCTCAGGACAGTCCTACTACGAGCAGTACTTC. Translated: CASSSGQSYYEQYF.